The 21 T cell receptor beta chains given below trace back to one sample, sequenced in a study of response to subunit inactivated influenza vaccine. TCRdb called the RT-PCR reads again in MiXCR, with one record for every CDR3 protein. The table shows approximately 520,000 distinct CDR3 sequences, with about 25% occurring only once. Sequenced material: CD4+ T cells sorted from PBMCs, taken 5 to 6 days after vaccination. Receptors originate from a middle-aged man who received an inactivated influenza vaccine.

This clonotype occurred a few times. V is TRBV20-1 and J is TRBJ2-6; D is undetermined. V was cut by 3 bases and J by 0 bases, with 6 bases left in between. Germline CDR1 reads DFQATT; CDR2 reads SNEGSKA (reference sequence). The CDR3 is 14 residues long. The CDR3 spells CSASESSGANVLTF. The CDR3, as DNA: TGCAGTGCTAGCGAAAGCTCTGGGGCCAACGTCCTGACTTTC.

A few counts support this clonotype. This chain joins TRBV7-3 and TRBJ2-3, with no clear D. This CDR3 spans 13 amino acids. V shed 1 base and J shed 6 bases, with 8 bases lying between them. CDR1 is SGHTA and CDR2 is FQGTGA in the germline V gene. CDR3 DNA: TGTGCCAGCAGCTTAATCCCCGGGGATACGCAGTATTTT. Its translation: CASSLIPGDTQYF.

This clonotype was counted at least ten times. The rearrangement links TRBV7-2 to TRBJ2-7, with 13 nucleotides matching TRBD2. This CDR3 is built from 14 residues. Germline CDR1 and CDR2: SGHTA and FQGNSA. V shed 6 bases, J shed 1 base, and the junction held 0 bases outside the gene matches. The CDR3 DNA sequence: TGTGCCAGCAGACTAGCGGGAGGGTCCTACGAGCAGTACTTC. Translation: CASRLAGGSYEQYF.

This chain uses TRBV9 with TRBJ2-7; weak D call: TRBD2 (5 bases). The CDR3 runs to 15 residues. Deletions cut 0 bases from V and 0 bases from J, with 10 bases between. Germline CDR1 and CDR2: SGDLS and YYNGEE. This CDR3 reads CASSVGTGSSYEQYF. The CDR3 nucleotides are TGTGCCAGCAGCGTAGGCACGGGGAGCTCCTACGAGCAGTACTTC. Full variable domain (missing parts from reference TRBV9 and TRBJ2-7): DSGVTQTPKHLITATGQRVTLRCSPRSGDLSVYWYQQSLDQGLQFLIQYYNGEERAKGNILERFSAQQFPDLHSELNLSSLELGDSALYFCASSVGTGSSYEQYFGPGTRLTVT.

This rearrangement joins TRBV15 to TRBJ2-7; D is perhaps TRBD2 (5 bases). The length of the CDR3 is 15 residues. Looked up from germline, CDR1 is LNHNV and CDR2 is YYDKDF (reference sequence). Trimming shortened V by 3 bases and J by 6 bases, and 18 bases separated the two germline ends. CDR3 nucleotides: TGTGCCACCAGCAGTCCATATCAGAAAGGGAGCGAGCAGTACTTC. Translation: CATSSPYQKGSEQYF.

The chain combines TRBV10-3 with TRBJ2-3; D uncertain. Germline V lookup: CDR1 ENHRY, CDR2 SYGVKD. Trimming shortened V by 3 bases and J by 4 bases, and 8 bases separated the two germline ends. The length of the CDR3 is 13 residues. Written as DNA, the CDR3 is TGTGCCATCAGTGAAGGCAGCCCAGATACGCAGTATTTT. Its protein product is CAISEGSPDTQYF.

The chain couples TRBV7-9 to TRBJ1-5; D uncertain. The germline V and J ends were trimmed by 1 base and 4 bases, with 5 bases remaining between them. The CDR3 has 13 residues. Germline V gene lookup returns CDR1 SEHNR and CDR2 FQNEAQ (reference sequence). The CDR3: CASSLGYNQPQHF. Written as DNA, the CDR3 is TGTGCCAGCAGCTTAGGGTATAATCAGCCCCAGCATTTT. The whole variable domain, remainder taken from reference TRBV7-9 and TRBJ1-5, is DTGVSQNPRHKITKRGQNVTFRCDPISEHNRLYWYRQTLGQGPEFLTYFQNEAQLEKSRLLSDRFSAERPKGSFSTLEIQRTEQGDSAMYLCASSLGYNQPQHFGDGTRLSIL.

DNA of the CDR3: TGTGCCAGCAGTTGGGGACAGGGGTCAGGAAACACCATATATTTT. Its protein is CASSWGQGSGNTIYF. The rearrangement uses TRBV6-5 and TRBJ1-3, with 10 bases that match TRBD1. In germline, CDR1 is MNHEY, CDR2 SVGAGI. Losses at the gene ends were 4 bases for V and 4 bases for J; bases not matched to a gene: 4. There are 15 residues in the CDR3.

The chain's CDR3 is CASSYQQGYGNTIYF. As DNA, the CDR3 is TGTGCCAGCAGCTACCAACAGGGATACGGAAACACCATATATTTT. The chain employs TRBV5-5 and TRBJ1-3, with D maybe TRBD1 (6 bases). This CDR3 has 15 residues. In germline, CDR1 is SGHKS, CDR2 YYEKEE (reference sequence). The germline V and J ends were trimmed by 3 bases and 4 bases, with 14 bases remaining between them.

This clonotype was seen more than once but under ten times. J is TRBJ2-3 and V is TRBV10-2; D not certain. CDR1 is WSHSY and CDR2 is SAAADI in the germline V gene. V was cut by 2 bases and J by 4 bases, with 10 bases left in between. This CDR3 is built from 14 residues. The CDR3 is CASSEMDAPDTQYF. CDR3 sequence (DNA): TGCGCCAGCAGTGAGATGGATGCGCCAGATACGCAGTATTTT.

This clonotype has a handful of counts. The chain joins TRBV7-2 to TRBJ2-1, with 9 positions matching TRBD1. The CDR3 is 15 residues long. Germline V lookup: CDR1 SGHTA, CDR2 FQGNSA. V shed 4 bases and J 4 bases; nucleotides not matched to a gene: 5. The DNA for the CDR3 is TGTGCCAGCAGCTACGACAGGGGGAGTTACAATGAGCAGTTCTTC. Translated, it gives CASSYDRGSYNEQFF.

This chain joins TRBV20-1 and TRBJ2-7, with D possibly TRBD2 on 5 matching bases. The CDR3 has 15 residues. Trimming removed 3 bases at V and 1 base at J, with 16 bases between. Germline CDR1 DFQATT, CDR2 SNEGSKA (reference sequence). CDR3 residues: CSASSQARGSYEQYF. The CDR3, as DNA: TGCAGTGCTAGCTCTCAGGCCCGCGGGTCCTACGAGCAGTACTTC.

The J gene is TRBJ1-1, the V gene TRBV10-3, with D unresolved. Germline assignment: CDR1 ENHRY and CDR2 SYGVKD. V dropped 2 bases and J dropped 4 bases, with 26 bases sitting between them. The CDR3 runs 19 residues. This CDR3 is CAISERKIPKVEESTEAFF. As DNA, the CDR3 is TGTGCCATCAGTGAGCGAAAAATACCGAAGGTGGAGGAGTCCACTGAAGCTTTCTTT.

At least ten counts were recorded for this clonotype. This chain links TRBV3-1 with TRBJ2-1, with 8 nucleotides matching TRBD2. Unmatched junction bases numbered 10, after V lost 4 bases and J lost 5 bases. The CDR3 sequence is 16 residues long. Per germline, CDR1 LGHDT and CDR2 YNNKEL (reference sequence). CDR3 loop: CASSRGLARSHNEQFF. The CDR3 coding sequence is TGTGCCAGCAGCCGAGGACTAGCTCGTAGCCACAATGAGCAGTTCTTC.

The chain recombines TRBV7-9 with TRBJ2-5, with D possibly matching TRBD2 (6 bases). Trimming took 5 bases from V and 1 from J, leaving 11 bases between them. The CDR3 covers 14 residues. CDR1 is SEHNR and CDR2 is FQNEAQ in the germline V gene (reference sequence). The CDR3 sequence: CASSTPGLQETQYF. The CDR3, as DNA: TGTGCCAGCAGCACCCCGGGACTCCAAGAGACCCAGTACTTC.

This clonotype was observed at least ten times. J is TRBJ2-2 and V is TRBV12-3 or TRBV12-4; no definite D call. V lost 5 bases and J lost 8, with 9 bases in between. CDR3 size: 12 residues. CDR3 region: CASSRDLGELFF. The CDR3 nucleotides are TGTGCCAGCAGTCGCGACCTGGGGGAGCTGTTTTTT.

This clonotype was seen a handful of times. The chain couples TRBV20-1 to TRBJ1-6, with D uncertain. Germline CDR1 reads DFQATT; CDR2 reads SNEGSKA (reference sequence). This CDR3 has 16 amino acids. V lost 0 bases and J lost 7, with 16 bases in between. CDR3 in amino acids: CSARDGQREKNSPLHF. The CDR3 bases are TGCAGTGCTAGAGATGGGCAGCGGGAAAAGAATTCACCCCTCCACTTT.

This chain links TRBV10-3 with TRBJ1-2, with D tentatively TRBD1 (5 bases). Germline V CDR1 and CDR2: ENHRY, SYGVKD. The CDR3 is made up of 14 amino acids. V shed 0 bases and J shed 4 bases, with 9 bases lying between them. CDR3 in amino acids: CAISESTGGYGYTF. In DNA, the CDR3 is TGTGCCATCAGTGAGTCTACAGGAGGCTATGGCTACACCTTC.

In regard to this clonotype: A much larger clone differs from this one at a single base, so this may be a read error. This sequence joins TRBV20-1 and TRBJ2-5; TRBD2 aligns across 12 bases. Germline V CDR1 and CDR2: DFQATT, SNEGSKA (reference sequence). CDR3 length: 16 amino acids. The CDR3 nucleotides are TGCTGTGCTAATATACCGACTAGCGGGAGTAAGGAGACCCAGTACTTC. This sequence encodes CCANIPTSGSKETQYF.

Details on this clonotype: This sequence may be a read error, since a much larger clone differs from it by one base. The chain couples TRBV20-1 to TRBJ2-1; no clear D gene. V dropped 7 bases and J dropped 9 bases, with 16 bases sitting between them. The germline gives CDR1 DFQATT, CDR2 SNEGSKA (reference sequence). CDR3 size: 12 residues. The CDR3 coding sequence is TGCAGTGGAGAGGCCCCGATGAGTGAGCAGTTCTTC. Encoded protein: CSGEAPMSEQFF.

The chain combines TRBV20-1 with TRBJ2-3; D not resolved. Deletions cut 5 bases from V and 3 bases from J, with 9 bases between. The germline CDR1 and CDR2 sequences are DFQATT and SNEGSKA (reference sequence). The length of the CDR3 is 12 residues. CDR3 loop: CSALVETDTQYF. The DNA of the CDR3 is TGCAGTGCTCTGGTCGAAACAGATACGCAGTATTTT.